These 20 T cell receptor beta chains originate from one sample sequenced in a study of blood T cell repertoires in COVID-19 (TCRdb year 2020). The library was generated by the immunoSEQ multiplex PCR assay. Sourced from immuneACCESS, this table was stored by TCRdb with only in-frame sequences that have V and J called. A share of the clones is absent; for the studies checked, an unresolved V gene accounts for under half, and the remainder has no known explanation. This sample has some 37,000 clones in its table, and approximately 90% of those were observed once. Jointly, the top ten make up 4.8% of the sample. The sample was peripheral blood. The receptor source for this set is a human donor in a cohort sampled during active COVID-19.

The V call is TRBV18, the J call TRBJ2-7; tentatively, D is TRBD2 (5 bases). This CDR3 contains 17 residues. Germline CDR1 KGHSH, CDR2 LQKENI. The V and J ends lost 1 base and 4 bases respectively, with 20 bases between them. Written as DNA, the CDR3 is TGTGCCAGCTCACCACAAGGACTTTCTGGCTCCTATTACGAGCAGTACTTC. Protein product: CASSPQGLSGSYYEQYF.

Only one count was recorded for this clone. The rearrangement links TRBV5-4 to TRBJ2-3, with D perhaps matching TRBD1 (8 bases). Germline CDR1 reads SGHNT; CDR2 reads YYREEE (reference sequence). This CDR3 has 14 amino acids. Trimming took off 4 bases at V and 8 bases at J, with 17 bases between the two ends. The CDR3 loop is CASSLKDREGTQYF. Here the CDR3 DNA reads TGTGCCAGCAGCCTGAAGGACAGGGAGGGTACGCAGTATTTT. The whole variable domain, filled in from reference TRBV5-4 and TRBJ2-3, reads ETGVTQSPTHLIKTRGQQVTLRCSSQSGHNTVSWYQQALGQGPQFIFQYYREEENGRGNFPPRFSGLQFPNYSSELNVNALELDDSALYLCASSLKDREGTQYFGPGTRLTVL.

V and J are TRBV9 and TRBJ2-1; maybe TRBD2 (5 bases). Trimming took 0 bases from V and 12 from J, leaving 13 bases between them. Germline CDR1 is SGDLS and CDR2 is YYNGEE. CDR3 size: 13 residues. The CDR3 loop reads CASSVVEGLGQFF. CDR3 DNA: TGTGCCAGCAGCGTAGTTGAGGGTCTCGGGCAGTTCTTC. Variable domain in full (rest from reference TRBV9 and TRBJ2-1): DSGVTQTPKHLITATGQRVTLRCSPRSGDLSVYWYQQSLDQGLQFLIQYYNGEERAKGNILERFSAQQFPDLHSELNLSSLELGDSALYFCASSVVEGLGQFFGPGTRLTVL.

V and J are TRBV11-3 and TRBJ1-1, with 11 bases lining up with TRBD1. The CDR3 spans 16 residues. V was pared by 4 bases and J by 3 bases, with 7 bases of the junction left unmatched. From germline, CDR1 is SGHNT and CDR2 YENEEA. This CDR3 is CASSSRDRGLDTEAFF. The CDR3 DNA sequence: TGTGCCAGCAGCTCCCGGGACAGGGGGTTGGACACTGAAGCTTTCTTT.

The V and J genes are TRBV19 and TRBJ2-3, with 10 bases that match TRBD1. The V gene end was trimmed by 5 bases and the J gene end by 4 bases; junction bases not matched to a gene: 3. This CDR3 contains 14 residues. Germline V CDR1 and CDR2: LNHDA, SQIVND (reference sequence). In nucleotides, the CDR3 is TGTGCCAGTAGTGGACAGGGGGACGCAGATACGCAGTATTTT. It encodes CASSGQGDADTQYF.

This rearrangement joins TRBV6-2 or TRBV6-3 to TRBJ2-7; 8 bases align to TRBD2. CDR1 and CDR2 (germline): MNHEY, SVGEGT. There are 13 residues in the CDR3. The V segment lost 3 bases and the J segment 9 bases; nucleotides outside the gene matches: 7. Written as DNA, the CDR3 is TGTGCCAGCAGTTATCCCACGCGGGGGGCGCAGTACTTC. Translation: CASSYPTRGAQYF.

This chain connects TRBV28 to TRBJ2-1; 7 positions agree with TRBD2. Germline V gene lookup returns CDR1 MDHEN and CDR2 SYDVKM. The CDR3 is 15 residues long. With 7 bases clipped from V and 0 bases from J, the junction kept 6 bases outside the gene matches. The CDR3 loop is CASTPGGSSYNEQFF. The CDR3 region has the DNA TGTGCCAGCACCCCCGGGGGGAGCTCCTACAATGAGCAGTTCTTC.

The chain carries TRBV10-2 and TRBJ2-7, with 8 nucleotides matching TRBD2. Looked up from germline, CDR1 is WSHSY and CDR2 is SAAADI. This CDR3 comprises 16 residues. Losses at the gene ends were 6 bases for V and 4 bases for J; bases not matched to a gene: 14. CDR3 sequence (DNA): TGCGCCAGCAGCGCAGGGACTAGTGGTCGTGGGTACGAGCAGTACTTC. It specifies CASSAGTSGRGYEQYF.

Here the CDR3 DNA reads TGTGCCAGCAGCCCACGATGGGGAACAGGGAGGGGAGAGACCCAGTACTTC. It is translated as CASSPRWGTGRGETQYF. The V call is TRBV7-2, the J call TRBJ2-5; D possibly corresponds to TRBD2 (7 bases). Germline V gene data show CDR1 as SGHTA and CDR2 as FQGNSA. There are 17 residues in the CDR3. V shed 5 bases and J shed 4 bases, with 23 bases lying between them. Complete variable domain (other parts from reference TRBV7-2 and TRBJ2-5): GAGVSQSPSNKVTEKGKDVELRCDPISGHTALYWYRQSLGQGLEFLIYFQGNSAPDKSGLPSDRFSAERTGGSVSTLTIQRTQQEDSAVYLCASSPRWGTGRGETQYFGPGTRLLVL.

The V and J genes are TRBV28 and TRBJ1-5, with D uncertain. The CDR3 runs to 16 residues. Germline V gene data show CDR1 as MDHEN and CDR2 as SYDVKM. V gave up 6 bases and J gave up 9 bases, with 24 bases separating them. In DNA form, the CDR3 reads TGTGCCAGCAGCCCATCTCCCGGGATGGGCTTGTCGCCCCAGCATTTT. Amino acids: CASSPSPGMGLSPQHF.

The chain uses TRBV5-4 and TRBJ2-2, with D uncertain. Looked up from germline, CDR1 is SGHNT and CDR2 is YYREEE (reference sequence). The CDR3 loop spans 15 amino acids. V was cut by 0 bases and J by 1 base, with 7 bases left in between. This chain's CDR3 is CASSLAEKNTGELFF. The CDR3 nucleotides read TGTGCCAGCAGCTTGGCGGAGAAGAACACCGGGGAGCTGTTTTTT. Looking up the rest from reference TRBV5-4 and TRBJ2-2 gives the full variable domain: ETGVTQSPTHLIKTRGQQVTLRCSSQSGHNTVSWYQQALGQGPQFIFQYYREEENGRGNFPPRFSGLQFPNYSSELNVNALELDDSALYLCASSLAEKNTGELFFGEGSRLTVL.

This clone was picked up a small number of times. The chain combines TRBV6-1 with TRBJ1-6; D is perhaps TRBD1 (6 bases). Trimming stripped 0 bases from V and 8 bases from J, with 17 bases between. Germline V gene lookup returns CDR1 MNHNS and CDR2 SASEGT. This CDR3 spans 17 amino acids. CDR3 nucleotide sequence: TGTGCCAGCAGTGAAGCCCTTCTTACAGGGACGGATTCACCCCTCCACTTT. Translated: CASSEALLTGTDSPLHF.

The chain employs TRBV25-1 and TRBJ2-5; 10 bases fit TRBD2. Germline CDR1 and CDR2: MGHDK and SYGVNS. V shed 6 bases and J 6 bases; nucleotides not matched to a gene: 10. The CDR3 is made up of 15 amino acids. The CDR3, as DNA: TGTGCCAGCAGCCGACCTAGCGGGAGTGGTCAGACCCAGTACTTC. As protein: CASSRPSGSGQTQYF.

This clone was detected once. The chain is built from TRBV2 and TRBJ2-7; D gene ambiguous. Trimming removed 3 bases from V and 2 bases from J, with 14 bases in between. The CDR3 totals 15 residues. Germline CDR1 reads SNHLY; CDR2 reads FYNNEI. The CDR3, as DNA: TGTGCCAGCAGTGAGGAACTACCAGAGACCTACGAGCAGTACTTC. It encodes CASSEELPETYEQYF. Using reference TRBV2 and TRBJ2-7 for the parts outside the CDR3, the full variable domain is EPEVTQTPSHQVTQMGQEVILRCVPISNHLYFYWYRQILGQKVEFLVSFYNNEISEKSEIFDDQFSVERPDGSNFTLKIRSTKLEDSAMYFCASSEELPETYEQYFGPGTRLTVT.

Comments on this clone: The junction departs from the called germline gene at one end, perhaps through a read error. This sequence joins TRBV3-1 (or the pseudogene TRBV3-2) and TRBJ2-3, with TRBD2 as a possible D gene (6 bases). The CDR3 totals 19 residues. The V gene's germline CDR1 is LGHDT and CDR2 YNNKEL (reference sequence). CDR3 sequence (DNA): TGTGCCAGCAGTCAAGTTTGGCCGGGAGTTGTAAGGGCCGGAGATACGCAGTATTTT. Amino acids: CASSQVWPGVVRAGDTQYF.

The J gene is TRBJ2-6, the V gene TRBV4-3; D is unclear. The CDR3 length is 16 residues. Germline V gene data show CDR1 as LGHNA and CDR2 as YSLEER. V lost 0 bases to trimming and J lost 1 base, with 7 bases between them. This CDR3 reads CASSQEWRSGANVLTF. The CDR3, as DNA: TGCGCCAGCAGCCAAGAATGGCGGTCTGGGGCCAACGTCCTGACTTTC.

This rearrangement joins TRBV15 to TRBJ1-4, with a weak D call TRBD1 (6 bases). The V gene's germline CDR1 is LNHNV and CDR2 YYDKDF (reference sequence). V lost 1 base to trimming and J lost 0 bases, with 9 bases between them. This CDR3 comprises 16 residues. This CDR3 is CATSRGRTATNEKLFF. The CDR3 DNA sequence: TGTGCCACCAGCAGAGGGCGGACAGCAACTAATGAAAAACTGTTTTTT.

The genes are TRBV5-4 and TRBJ2-1; 10 bases align to TRBD1. Germline CDR1 is SGHNT and CDR2 is YYREEE (reference sequence). The V segment lost 4 bases and the J segment 2 bases; nucleotides outside the gene matches: 3. This CDR3 has 15 amino acids. CDR3 nucleotide sequence: TGTGCCAGCAGCCTAGGGACAGGGGCCTACAATGAGCAGTTCTTC. Translating gives CASSLGTGAYNEQFF.

The chain's CDR3 is CASSSGGQGGSTEAFF. In DNA form, the CDR3 reads TGTGCCAGCAGCTCAGGGGGACAGGGAGGGAGCACTGAAGCTTTCTTT. The chain joins TRBV11-2 to TRBJ1-1; TRBD1 aligns across 9 bases. The trim removed 4 bases at V and 4 bases at J, leaving 10 bases unmatched. Germline CDR1 SGHAT, CDR2 FQNNGV. CDR3 size: 16 residues.

The chain is built from TRBV7-2 and TRBJ2-1, with 11 bases lining up with TRBD2. This CDR3 spans 15 amino acids. V lost 5 bases, J lost 14 bases, and 14 bases stayed unmatched. CDR1 is SGHTA and CDR2 is FQGNSA in the germline V gene. CDR3 loop: CASSHRPGLAVLEFF. In DNA, the CDR3 is TGTGCCAGCAGCCACCGACCGGGACTAGCGGTCCTGGAGTTCTTC.